The clone carrying this TCR beta chain was observed at least ten times. Its specificity is not known. The data originate from a study of blood T cells in healthy people across ages. Whole-study results and caveats: It was the long-lived donors that had more naive CD4+ cells and higher diversity than aged donors. PBMCs that were unsorted prevented a conclusive naive versus antigen-experienced comparison.

Germline-derived CDR1 and CDR2 are LNHNV and YYDKDF (reference sequence). The CDR3 loop spans 14 amino acids. Trimming took 5 bases from V and 0 from J, leaving 10 bases between them. A sample-barcoded 5' primer and a J-beta primer mix were used in a second PCR of about 7 to 12 cycles. TCRdb reprocessed the 5' RACE reads with MiXCR, giving one entry per CDR3 protein. The data show 700,000 to 1,000,000 distinct CDR3 sequences, about 42% seen once. The receptor comes from a man aged 60-69 years in good health. V usage is TRBV15 and J usage is TRBJ1-1; maybe TRBD1 (5 bases). The source material was blood. CDR3 DNA: TGTGCCACCAGCGTGCGACAGATGAACACTGAAGCTTTCTTT. As protein: CATSVRQMNTEAFF.